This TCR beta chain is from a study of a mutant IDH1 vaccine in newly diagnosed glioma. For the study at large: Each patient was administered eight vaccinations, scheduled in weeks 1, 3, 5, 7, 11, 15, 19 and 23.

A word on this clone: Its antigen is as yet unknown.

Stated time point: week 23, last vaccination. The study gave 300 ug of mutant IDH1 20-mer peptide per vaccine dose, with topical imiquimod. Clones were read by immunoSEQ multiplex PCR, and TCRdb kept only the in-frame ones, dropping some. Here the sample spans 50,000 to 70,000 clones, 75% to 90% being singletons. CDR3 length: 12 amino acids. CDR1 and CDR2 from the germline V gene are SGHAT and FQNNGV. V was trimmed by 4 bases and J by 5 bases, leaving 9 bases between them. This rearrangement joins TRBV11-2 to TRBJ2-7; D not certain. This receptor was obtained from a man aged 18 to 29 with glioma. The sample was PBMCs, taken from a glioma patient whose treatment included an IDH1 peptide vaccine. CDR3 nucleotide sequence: TGTGCCAGCAGCTCACAGAGACACGAGCAGTACTTC. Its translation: CASSSQRHEQYF.